These 7 T cell receptor beta chains share one sample of origin, sequenced in a study of CD8+CD57+ T cells in acquired aplastic anemia. Template material for TCR beta VDJ and CDR3 profiling consisted of genomic DNA. In TCRdb, the reads were re-called with MiXCR into one record per CDR3 protein. This table holds some 200,000 distinct CDR3 sequences, 30% to 40% found once. Specimen: sorted CD4+, CD8+, or CD8+CD57+ T cells (not recorded which) from PBMCs. These receptors came from a human donor in good health, serving as a control.

V usage is TRBV19 and J usage is TRBJ1-2; tentative D call: TRBD1 (5 bases). Between the trimmed V and J ends, which lost 0 bases and 5 bases, there was a span of 28 bases. CDR1 LNHDA and CDR2 SQIVND come from the germline V gene (reference sequence). The CDR3 runs 20 residues. The CDR3 DNA sequence: TGTGCCAGTAGTATAGACCACAGCAGCTTAAGGGACCCGCCCATATATGGCTACACCTTC. This encodes CASSIDHSSLRDPPIYGYTF.

The V and J genes are TRBV5-1 and TRBJ2-5; D is possibly TRBD1 (5 bases). Germline CDR1 is SGHRS and CDR2 is YFSETQ. V lost 0 bases, J lost 8 bases, and 14 bases lay in between. The CDR3 totals 14 residues. CDR3 sequence reads: CASSLGPQDLTQYF. Written as DNA, the CDR3 is TGCGCCAGCAGCTTGGGCCCACAGGATCTTACCCAGTACTTC.

There are many counts of this clonotype. The chain links TRBV19 to TRBJ1-5; 9 positions agree with TRBD1. Looked up from germline, CDR1 is LNHDA and CDR2 is SQIVND (reference sequence). J was trimmed by 7 bases and V by 6 bases; bases with no gene match: 4. This CDR3 has 13 amino acids. CDR3 sequence: CASSPDRGQPQHF. The CDR3 DNA sequence: TGTGCCAGTAGCCCGGACAGGGGACAGCCCCAGCATTTT.

Remarks on this clonotype: This may arise from a read error, as a much more abundant clone is one base away. V gene TRBV9 combines with J gene TRBJ2-6, with D possibly matching TRBD1 (6 bases). This CDR3 is built from 15 residues. Germline V gene data show CDR1 as SGDLS and CDR2 as YYNGEE. Here the CDR3 reads CAGSAGGAGANVLTF. CDR3 sequence (DNA): TGTGCCGGCAGCGCTGGGGGCGCTGGGGCCAACGTCCTGACTTTC.

The chain recombines TRBV6-1 with TRBJ2-6; D remains ambiguous. V shed 6 bases and J shed 0 bases, with 12 bases lying between them. Germline CDR1 is MNHNS and CDR2 is SASEGT. The CDR3 runs to 16 residues. In DNA, the CDR3 is TGTGCCAGCAGCTCGAAGGGTTTCTCTGGGGCCAACGTCCTGACTTTC. This translates into CASSSKGFSGANVLTF.

V and J are TRBV6-1 and TRBJ2-1; D remains unclear. V shed 5 bases and J shed 3 bases, with 17 bases lying between them. Germline V lookup: CDR1 MNHNS, CDR2 SASEGT. This CDR3 comprises 16 residues. CDR3 in amino acids: CASSPLGSTNYNEQFF. The CDR3, as DNA: TGTGCCAGCAGTCCTCTGGGCTCGACGAACTACAATGAGCAGTTCTTC.

Concerning this clonotype: Possible read error: a much larger clone is one base away. The chain combines TRBV5-4 with TRBJ1-2, with D tentatively TRBD1 (6 bases). Germline-derived CDR1 and CDR2 are SGHNT and YYREEE (reference sequence). The CDR3 extends over 17 amino acids. In nucleotides, the CDR3 is TGTGCCAGCAGCTTGCTACTCCGGGACAACCCTCACTATGGCTGCACCTTC. Protein product: CASSLLLRDNPHYGCTF.